This T cell receptor beta chain was retrieved from a study of CD8 T cells in Susac syndrome. Broader study findings: Only a relatively small number of individuals were included in the TCR sequencing and HLA analysis.

Reverse transcription used roughly 0.5 to 1 ug RNA and random hexamers. One entry per CDR3 protein results from TCRdb running MiXCR on the immunoSEQ multiplex PCR reads. The data show approximately 230,000 distinct CDR3 sequences, with over 85% seen just once and 0.065% to 0.08% held by the top ten. CD8+ and CD4+ T cells from blood underwent TCR beta sequencing, which was carried out in a high-throughput format. The multiple sclerosis controls comprised treatment-naive patients whose relapsing-remitting disease was stable or active. FACS enriched CD8+ TEMRA cells, while bulk CD8+ and CD4+ were negatively isolated. With respect to this clonotype: Its antigen is as yet unknown.

This TCR was recovered from a human donor with multiple sclerosis. The sample was CD4+ T cells from PBMCs.

CDR3 loop: CASSQGPLRGEAFF. In DNA form, the CDR3 reads TGTGCCAGCAGCCAAGGTCCCCTCCGTGGTGAAGCTTTCTTT. V and J are TRBV3-1 and TRBJ1-1; D is ambiguous. The V end was cut by 1 base, the J end by 7 bases, with 13 bases between. Looked up from germline, CDR1 is LGHDT and CDR2 is YNNKEL (reference sequence). The CDR3 consists of 14 residues.